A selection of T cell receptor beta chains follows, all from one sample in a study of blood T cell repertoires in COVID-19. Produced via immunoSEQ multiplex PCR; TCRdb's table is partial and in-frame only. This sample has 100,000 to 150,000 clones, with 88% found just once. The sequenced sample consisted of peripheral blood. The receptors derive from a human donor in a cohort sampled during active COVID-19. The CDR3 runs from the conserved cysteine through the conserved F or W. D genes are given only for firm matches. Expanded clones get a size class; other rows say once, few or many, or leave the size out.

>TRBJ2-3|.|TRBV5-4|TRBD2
CASSLTSGRPTTDTQYF
TGTGCCAGCAGCCTGACTAGCGGGAGGCCCACCACAGATACGCAGTATTTT
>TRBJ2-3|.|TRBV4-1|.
CASSPSEDTQYF
TGCGCCAGCAGCCCGAGTGAGGATACGCAGTATTTT
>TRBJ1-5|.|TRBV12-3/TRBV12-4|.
CASGGGSQPQHF
TGTGCCAGCGGGGGAGGGAGTCAGCCCCAGCATTTT
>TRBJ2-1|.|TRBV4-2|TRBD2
CASSKTYASGRANEQFF
TGTGCCAGCAGCAAAACCTATGCTAGCGGGAGGGCCAATGAGCAGTTCTTC
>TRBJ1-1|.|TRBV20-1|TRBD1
CSAGQATEAFF
TGCAGTGCTGGACAGGCCACTGAAGCTTTCTTT
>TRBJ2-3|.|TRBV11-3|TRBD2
CASSTGTISTDTQYF
TGTGCCAGCAGCACCGGGACTATTAGCACAGATACGCAGTATTTT
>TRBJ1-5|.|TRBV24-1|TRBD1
CATSGRQGLGNQPQHF
TGTGCCACCAGTGGCCGACAGGGTTTAGGCAATCAGCCCCAGCATTTT
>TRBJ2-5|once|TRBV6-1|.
CASSENGPETQYF
TGTGCCAGCAGTGAAAATGGGCCCGAGACCCAGTACTTC
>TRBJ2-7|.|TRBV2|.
CASSDVRGTYEQYF
TGTGCCAGCAGTGACGTCCGGGGGACCTACGAGCAGTACTTC
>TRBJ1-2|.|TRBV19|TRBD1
CASSITQGARPGYTF
TGTGCCAGTAGTATAACCCAGGGGGCGCGACCTGGCTACACCTTC
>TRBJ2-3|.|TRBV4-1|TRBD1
CASSQVFQGAGTDTQYF
TGCGCCAGCAGCCAAGTCTTTCAGGGGGCCGGGACAGATACGCAGTATTTT
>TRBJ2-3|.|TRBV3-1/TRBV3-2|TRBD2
CASSDSIAGEINTQYF
TGTGCCAGCAGCGACTCAATAGCGGGGGAAATTAATACGCAGTATTTT
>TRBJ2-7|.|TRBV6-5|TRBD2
CASRLGLAELYEQYF
TGTGCCAGCAGACTAGGACTAGCGGAACTCTACGAGCAGTACTTC
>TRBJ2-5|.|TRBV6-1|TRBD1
CASSEALRQGAEETQYF
TGTGCCAGCAGTGAAGCGCTTAGACAGGGGGCAGAGGAGACCCAGTACTTC
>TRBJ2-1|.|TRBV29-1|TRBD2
CSVHDSSGSSSSYNEQFF
TGCAGCGTTCATGATTCTAGCGGGAGTTCTAGCTCCTACAATGAGCAGTTCTTC
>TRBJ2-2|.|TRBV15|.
CATSRDIISPGELFF
TGTGCCACCAGCCGCGACATCATAAGCCCCGGGGAGCTGTTTTTT
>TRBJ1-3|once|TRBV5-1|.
CASSPGRGSGNTIYF
TGCGCCAGCAGCCCCGGCCGGGGCTCTGGAAACACCATATATTTT
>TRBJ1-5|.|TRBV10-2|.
CASSDTGNQPQHF
TGCGCCAGCAGTGATACAGGGAATCAGCCCCAGCATTTT
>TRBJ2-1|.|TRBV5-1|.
CASVNGQFAYNEQFF
TGCGCCAGCGTAAACGGACAGTTCGCCTACAATGAGCAGTTCTTC
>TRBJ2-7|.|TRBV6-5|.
CASSPEVFPSYEQYF
TGTGCCAGCAGTCCCGAGGTTTTTCCCTCCTACGAGCAGTACTTC
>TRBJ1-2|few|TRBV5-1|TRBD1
CASSLVGQAHPSYGYTF
TGCGCCAGCAGCTTGGTGGGACAGGCGCACCCTAGTTATGGCTACACCTTC
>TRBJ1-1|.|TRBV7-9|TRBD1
CASSQGQGGTEAFF
TGTGCCAGCAGCCAGGGTCAGGGGGGCACTGAAGCTTTCTTT
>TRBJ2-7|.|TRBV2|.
CASGRDIEYEQYF
TGTGCCAGCGGCCGGGACATAGAATACGAGCAGTACTTC
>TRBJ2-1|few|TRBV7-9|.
CASSLDRGGEQFF
TGTGCCAGCAGCTTAGATAGGGGCGGTGAGCAGTTCTTC
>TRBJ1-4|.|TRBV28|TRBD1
CASIRDRNNEKLFF
TGTGCCAGCATCCGGGACAGGAATAATGAAAAACTGTTTTTT
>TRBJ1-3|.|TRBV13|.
CASSLGQFGGNTIYF
TGTGCCAGCAGCTTAGGACAGTTTGGAGGAAACACCATATATTTT
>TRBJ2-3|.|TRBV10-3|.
CAISDRRGSGADTQYF
TGTGCCATCAGCGACAGAAGGGGATCTGGGGCAGATACGCAGTATTTT
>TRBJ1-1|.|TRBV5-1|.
CASHPGWGPTMNTEAFF
TGCGCCAGCCACCCGGGCTGGGGCCCGACCATGAACACTGAAGCTTTCTTT
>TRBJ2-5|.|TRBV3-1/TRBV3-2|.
CASSQDRVLVGEETQYF
TGTGCCAGCAGCCAAGATCGGGTTCTAGTGGGAGAAGAGACCCAGTACTTC